This T cell receptor beta chain derives from a study of technical replicates of blood from a few donors. The CDR3 contains 14 residues. Losses at the gene ends were 4 bases for V and 3 bases for J; bases not matched to a gene: 6. Germline CDR1 reads SGHDN; CDR2 reads FVKESK. The data were produced by immunoSEQ multiplex PCR, yet TCRdb's version contains in-frame clones alone and is incomplete. The sample lists 100,000 or so clones, approximately 96% occurring once. The sequence derives from a human donor in good health. Source material: T cells isolated from PBMCs. The chain has TRBV14 and TRBJ2-7; TRBD1 matches at 7 bases. The CDR3 loop reads CASSRWTGNYEQYF. DNA of the CDR3: TGTGCCAGCAGCCGTTGGACAGGCAACTACGAGCAGTACTTC.